Listed here are 8 T cell receptor beta chains from one sample, sequenced in a study of blood T cells in healthy people across ages. A sample-barcoded 5' primer and a J-beta primer mix were used in a second PCR of roughly 7 to 12 cycles. Using its own MiXCR run on the 5' RACE reads, TCRdb lists one record per CDR3 protein. This table has around 1.5 million distinct CDR3 sequences, 34% appearing once. Sequences were obtained from blood. These receptor sequences come from a woman aged 25 to 39 in good health.

This clonotype was seen a few times. The chain combines TRBV20-1 with TRBJ2-1, with TRBD2 as a possible D gene (6 bases). CDR1 and CDR2 (germline): DFQATT, SNEGSKA (reference sequence). This CDR3 comprises 14 residues. This CDR3 is CSANGEVSYNEQFF. DNA for the CDR3: TGCAGCGCCAACGGGGAGGTCTCCTACAATGAGCAGTTCTTC.

The chain carries TRBV28 and TRBJ1-4; 11 bases match TRBD1. Germline V gene lookup returns CDR1 MDHEN and CDR2 SYDVKM. The CDR3 consists of 15 residues. Germline trimming cut 2 bases from V and 10 bases from J; bases unmatched to any gene: 6. CDR3 sequence (DNA): TGTGCCAGCAGTTTAGGACAGGGGGCGCGATTAAAACTGTTTTTT. Translated, it gives CASSLGQGARLKLFF.

This chain joins TRBV15 and TRBJ2-7, with 7 bases lining up with TRBD1. The germline gives CDR1 LNHNV, CDR2 YYDKDF (reference sequence). J gave up 4 bases and V 5 bases, and 5 bases lay outside the gene matches. CDR3 length: 13 amino acids. The CDR3 protein is CATSDRVGYEQYF. The CDR3 DNA is TGTGCCACCAGCGACAGGGTGGGGTACGAGCAGTACTTC.

J is TRBJ1-2 and V is TRBV11-2; D may be TRBD1 (5 bases). CDR1 is SGHAT and CDR2 is FQNNGV in the germline V gene. The CDR3 contains 13 residues. Trimming cost V 1 base and J 8 bases, with 11 bases left between them. CDR3 sequence reads: CASSLGEGRGYTF. In DNA form, the CDR3 reads TGTGCCAGCAGCTTAGGGGAGGGACGCGGCTACACCTTC.

The V call is TRBV20-1, the J call TRBJ1-6; D may be TRBD1 (6 bases). Germline values: CDR1 DFQATT, CDR2 SNEGSKA (reference sequence). Between the trimmed V and J ends, which lost 3 bases and 8 bases, there was a span of 20 bases. The CDR3 is 16 amino acids. CDR3 in DNA: TGCAGTGCTAGGCCCCCCAAACCGGGGGCGGATTCACCCCTCCACTTT. Its protein is CSARPPKPGADSPLHF.

The genes are TRBV21-1 and TRBJ1-1; the table's D call, TRBD1, has no DNA check behind it. TRBV21-1 is shown as a pseudogene. The CDR3 has 17 residues. In nucleotides, the CDR3 is TGTGCCAGCAGCAACGCTGACAGGGATGTTGAGGGTGCTGAAGCTTTCTTT. It yields the protein CASSNADRDVEGAEAFF.

The sample holds many counts of this clonotype. V gene TRBV20-1 combines with J gene TRBJ1-4; D not certain. The CDR3 length is 13 residues. The V end was cut by 2 bases, the J end by 5 bases, with 9 bases between. In germline, CDR1 is DFQATT, CDR2 SNEGSKA (reference sequence). The CDR3 coding sequence is TGCAGTGCTAGACGCCCGGGGAATGAAAAACTGTTTTTT. This codes for CSARRPGNEKLFF.

This clonotype was counted only a few times. This rearrangement joins TRBV14 to TRBJ2-7; 11 bases line up with TRBD2. Looked up from germline, CDR1 is SGHDN and CDR2 is FVKESK. V was clipped by 2 bases and J by 1 base; unmatched bases: 4. This CDR3 contains 16 residues. The CDR3 reads CASSQTPSGRSYEQYF. CDR3 bases: TGTGCCAGCAGCCAAACCCCTAGCGGGAGGTCCTACGAGCAGTACTTC.